The subject of this entry is one T cell receptor (beta chain). The sample originates from a study of control samples from healthy donors and cancer patients. This CDR3 is built from 16 residues. The germline V gene has CDR1 LNHDA and CDR2 SQIVND (reference sequence). Trimming took 8 bases from V and 1 from J; bases not matched to a gene: 10. Only in-frame clones appear in the TCRdb table, and some are missing; sequencing was by immunoSEQ multiplex PCR. Of roughly 130,000 clones in the sample, about 93% were seen once. This chain joins TRBV19 and TRBJ1-1; TRBD1 agrees at 10 bases. The sequence came from a man aged 55 to 69 with colorectal cancer. The sequencing sample was made of PBMCs. CDR3 sequence reads: CASDRGRPGGNTEAFF. CDR3 nucleotide sequence: TGTGCCAGTGACAGGGGGCGACCAGGGGGGAACACTGAAGCTTTCTTT.